The clone carrying this TCR beta chain appeared a few times. Its antigen remains unidentified. These data are taken from a study of CD8 T cells in ankylosing spondylitis. Study-level findings and limits: Earlier work had already found some motif variants in reactive arthritis synovial fluid and blood. Blood of patients with ankylosing spondylitis appeared to be characterized by a TCR beta motif of eight highly homologous variants. It was reported that disease-linked clones were significantly enriched in matched ankylosing spondylitis synovial fluid.

Construction of TCR beta libraries was performed using quantitative 5'-RACE with molecular barcodes. TCRdb itself ran the 5' RACE reads through MiXCR, one entry per CDR3 protein. The table records about 540,000 distinct CDR3 sequences, roughly 13% of them present only once. The TCR comes from a male donor with ankylosing spondylitis. The sequencing input was blood, either unsorted or a sorted T cell fraction (not recorded which).

This chain's CDR3 is CSARVQSGNTIYF. The CDR3 nucleotides read TGCAGTGCTAGAGTTCAGTCGGGAAACACCATATATTTT. The chain employs TRBV20-1 and TRBJ1-3; unclear D gene. Germline V gives CDR1 DFQATT, CDR2 SNEGSKA (reference sequence). Trimming took 1 base from V and 4 from J, leaving 8 bases between them. The CDR3 totals 13 residues.